This T cell receptor beta chain was observed in a study of blood T cell repertoires in COVID-19. The germline CDR1 and CDR2 sequences are LGHNA and YNFKEQ. V shed 0 bases and J 7 bases; nucleotides not matched to a gene: 6. The CDR3 is made up of 15 amino acids. Profiling relied on immunoSEQ multiplex PCR, and the TCRdb table lists in-frame clones only, not all of them. This table holds 300,000 to 450,000 clones, about 89% found once. The source is a man aged 30 to 39 who had recovered from COVID-19. The J gene is TRBJ2-1, the V gene TRBV4-2; TRBD2 matches 7 bases. The sequencing input was PBMCs or T cells enriched from blood (not recorded which). The CDR3, as DNA: TGTGCCAGCAGCCAAGATTGGGGGGGTTCGAATGAGCAGTTCTTC. It yields the protein CASSQDWGGSNEQFF.